Listed below are T cell receptor beta chains from one sample, sequenced in a study of T cell responses to AZD1222 COVID-19 vaccine. The method was immunoSEQ multiplex PCR; TCRdb's version includes in-frame clones alone and lacks a portion of them. The data hold about 150,000 clones, with roughly 85% observed a single time. Sequenced here: peripheral blood, sampled 28 days after the second dose of the MenACWY control vaccine. These receptors were collected from an adult who received the MenACWY meningococcal vaccine as a control. Both conserved end residues are part of each CDR3.

cdr3_aa,v_call,cdr3_length
CASSYVTSQPQHF,TRBV12-3/TRBV12-4,13
CASSLSVGWTKPHNVLTF,TRBV11-2,18
CASSARYEQYF,TRBV19,11
CASSSMGAPSGNTIYF,TRBV7-2,16
CAISEVVRDSGNTIYF,TRBV10-3,16
CASSLGSSDTQYF,TRBV7-9,13
CAWGGAGGLETQYF,TRBV30,14
CASSYRDSLNTEAFF,TRBV6-2/TRBV6-3,15
CASSYWDRGNLGNQPQHF,TRBV6-2/TRBV6-3,18
CASSSGEQFF,TRBV11-2,10
CAIKAGEVGQPQHF,TRBV10-3,14
CASSPDGGPRGEKLFF,TRBV7-9,16
CASSQDIGYEQYF,TRBV14,13
CASSLDSRGDQPQHF,TRBV7-2,15
CASSSLSNSGNTIYF,TRBV5-5,15
CASTFGGGINEKLFF,TRBV6-5,15
CASRMGGASGELFF,TRBV5-1,14
CASSSRHLNQPQHF,TRBV7-2,14
CATRQGFTDTQYF,TRBV19,13
CATSRTGGNTEAFF,TRBV24-1,14
CASSPPAGQHGYTF,TRBV18,14
CASSVQDTQYF,TRBV9,11
CASSQALPASGSPLHF,TRBV4-3,16
CASSRGTMNTEAFF,TRBV6-2/TRBV6-3,14
CASRPTGENYGYTF,TRBV6-1,14
CASSVGPPYQGNEQFF,TRBV9,16
CATKNTGSDEQFF,TRBV10-3,13
CASSEAGDSEAFF,TRBV2,13
CASSWTSSNQPQHF,TRBV19,14
CSAGGGWAMNTEAFF,TRBV29-1,15
CASSLVWADTDTQYF,TRBV11-2,15
CASRDRRGTGKLFF,TRBV25-1,14
CASSSPGTSNEKLFF,TRBV7-9,15
CASSSREAGGGNTIYF,TRBV7-8,16
CASSQTGGDHYTF,TRBV5-4,13
CASSWETGPAGGTQYF,TRBV7-8,16
CASSLGLRRAEAFF,TRBV11-2,14
CASSKVNLGGDEQFF,TRBV10-2,15
CASSPPGHSSYNEQFF,TRBV28,16
CASGDSTDTQYF,TRBV3-1/TRBV3-2,12
CASSSGQNYGYTF,TRBV6-2/TRBV6-3,13
CAIRDRERTDTQYF,TRBV10-3,14
CASSAEGADNYGYTF,TRBV2,15
CASSVGRGQLHEQFF,TRBV6-4,15
CASRGQGADTQYF,TRBV10-2,13
CASTSGTNTEAFF,TRBV5-1,13
CATAGLYEQYF,TRBV19,11
CASSLEVGHSGNTIYF,TRBV7-2,16
CATSRVHPRGEKLFF,TRBV15,15
CASSLGDRLGRGRFEQYF,TRBV7-9,18
CASSVADSGGTQYF,TRBV9,14
CASSPGGLDTQYF,TRBV18,13
CASSYRQGPPQHF,TRBV6-5,13
CASSLMISTVNTEAFF,TRBV11-3,16
CASSQEGANGYTF,TRBV5-6,13
CASSEGQGHSIYGYTF,TRBV2,16
CASSISTGNQPQHF,TRBV7-9,14
CASSPDRGNYNEQFF,TRBV5-1,15
CSALISDTQYF,TRBV20-1,11